This TCR beta chain was recorded in a study of OX40 agonist ivuxolimab in advanced cancers. The CDR3 has 15 amino acids. The germline CDR1 and CDR2 sequences are MDHEN and SYDVKM. Trimming pared 5 bases from V and 3 bases from J, leaving 15 bases between. Study-level points and caveats: Researchers did not determine the expanded peripheral T cells' antigen specificity. More expanded clones were found, on average, in CD8+ than in CD4+ T cells.

Concerning this clone: The antigen remains unidentified.

Autoimmune disease history or systemic immunosuppression disqualified patients. Sequencing was performed with immunoSEQ multiplex PCR; in TCRdb, only in-frame clones are kept and a portion is missing. The table has some 86,000 clones, around 94% seen once. This sequence originates from an adult with an advanced solid tumor such as melanoma, head and neck, liver or kidney cancer. The input for sequencing was CD4+ or CD8+ T cells sorted from blood, taken in a trial of the OX40 agonist ivuxolimab. The rearrangement uses TRBV28 and TRBJ2-3; possibly TRBD1 or TRBD2 for D (6 bases each). CDR3 residues: CASSPGGRSTDTQYF. DNA for the CDR3: TGTGCCAGCAGTCCCGGGGGCCGGAGTACAGATACGCAGTATTTT.